This T cell receptor beta chain was obtained from a study of cytomegalovirus exposure and HLA in healthy donors. This clone was found a few times. Its antigen remains unidentified. The study, taken as a whole, reports: Later findings reportedly placed an Asian-associated ancestry cluster below the roughly 700-donor mean for N-insertions. Analyzed later, most CMV-associated TCR beta chains appeared HLA-restricted. The investigators catalogued 164 TCR beta chains as cytomegalovirus-associated.

This CDR3 contains 16 residues. Germline V lookup: CDR1 SGHDT, CDR2 YYEEEE. The J segment lost 1 base and the V segment lost 0 bases, leaving 3 bases of the junction unmatched. With 60 Vbeta and 13 Jbeta primers, the PCR was carried out. Produced via immunoSEQ multiplex PCR; TCRdb's table is partial and in-frame only. The sample holds around 150,000 clones, over 80% seen once. The rearrangement joins TRBV5-6 to TRBJ2-3; 9 bases line up with TRBD2. This clonotype was sampled from a man between 50 and 59 years old in good health and CMV-seropositive. Sequencing was carried out using PBMCs. CDR3 coding DNA: TGTGCCAGCAGCTTGGTACGGACTAGCGGCACAGATACGCAGTATTTT. As protein: CASSLVRTSGTDTQYF.